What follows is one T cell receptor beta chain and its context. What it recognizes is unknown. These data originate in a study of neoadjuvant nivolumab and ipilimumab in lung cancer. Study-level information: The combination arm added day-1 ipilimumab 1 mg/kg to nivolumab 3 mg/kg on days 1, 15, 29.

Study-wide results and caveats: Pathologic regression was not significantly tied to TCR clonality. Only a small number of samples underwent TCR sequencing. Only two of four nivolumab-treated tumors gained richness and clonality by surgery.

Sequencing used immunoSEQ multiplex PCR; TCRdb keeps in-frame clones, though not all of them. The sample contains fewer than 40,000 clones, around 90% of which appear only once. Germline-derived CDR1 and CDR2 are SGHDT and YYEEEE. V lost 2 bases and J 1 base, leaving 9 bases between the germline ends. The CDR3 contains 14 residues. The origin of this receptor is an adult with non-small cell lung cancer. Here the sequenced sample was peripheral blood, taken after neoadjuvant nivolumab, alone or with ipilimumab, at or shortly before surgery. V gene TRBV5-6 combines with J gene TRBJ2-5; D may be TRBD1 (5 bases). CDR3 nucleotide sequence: TGTGCCAGCAGCTTAGTAGGGGTCCAAGAGACCCAGTACTTC. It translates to CASSLVGVQETQYF.